This TCR beta chain was recorded in a study of PD-1 blockade in classical Hodgkin lymphoma. All patients experienced relapse after autologous stem cell transplantation, and brentuximab vedotin exposure was variable. Patients' outcomes at their best amounted to complete response, partial response or progressive disease. TCRdb keeps only in-frame clones here, not all; method: immunoSEQ multiplex PCR. The table has more than 70,000 clones, over 90% seen once. The clonotype comes from a human donor with classical Hodgkin lymphoma. Sequencing was performed on peripheral blood mononuclear cells (PBMCs), taken before the second cycle of nivolumab.

Here the CDR3 reads CASQAMDRVDGYTF. In DNA form, the CDR3 reads TGTGCCAGCCAGGCCATGGACAGGGTTGATGGCTACACCTTC. The rearrangement uses TRBV25-1 and TRBJ1-2; 8 bases are shared with TRBD1. Germline V gives CDR1 MGHDK, CDR2 SYGVNS. V shed 8 bases and J 6 bases; nucleotides not matched to a gene: 11. The CDR3 runs 14 residues.